The 6 T cell receptor delta chains in this list originate from one sample, sequenced in a study of γδ T cells in repeated Plasmodium falciparum infection (dated by TCRdb to about 2021). Vgamma9/Vdelta2+ and Vdelta2-negative gammadelta T cell populations were flow-sorted from peripheral blood mononuclear cells for bulk TCR repertoire analysis. Libraries were made using multiplex PCR. Sequencing used an Illumina MiSeq. TCRdb reprocessed the public data with the CATT caller; entries with the same nucleotide sequence were combined afterwards. Across this sample there are some 100,000 delta-chain clones, with around 1.4% seen only once. Roughly 8.1% of the sample is held by the ten biggest clonotypes. The specimen sequenced was gamma-delta T cells from blood. Receptors originate from a pool of human donors (malaria-infected and uninfected, not separated).

This clone has just a few counts. V is TRDV1 and J is TRDJ1, with D hard to call. TCRdb gives no J gene; it was assigned here by matching the DNA to germline. CDR1 is TSWWSYY, CDR2 QGS, per germline. The CDR3 covers 15 residues. Trimming pared 2 bases from V and 4 bases from J, leaving 14 bases between. The CDR3 protein is CALGESPRWDDKLIF. The CDR3 coding sequence is TGTGCTCTTGGGGAATCGCCCCGTTGGGACGATAAACTCATCTTT.

This clone was counted only a few times. The TCRdb record carries a much larger clone's protein, which differs from this DNA's translation at residue 6; a read error is the likely cause, and the protein listed here is the DNA translation. The chain links TRDV1 to TRDJ1; no definite D call. TCRdb carries no J gene annotation; the J gene was assigned here by matching the DNA with germline. CDR3 size: 11 residues. CDR1 and CDR2 (germline): TSWWSYY, QGS. The ends were cut back, 4 bases at V and 9 bases at J, with 9 bases in the middle. Here the CDR3 DNA reads TGTGCTCTTGGGGGGACGCCGGAACTCATCTTT. Its translation is CALGGTPELIF.

This clone was detected only a few times. The TCRdb protein comes from a much larger clone and disagrees with this DNA's translation at residues 3 and 13, likely due to a read error; the protein given here is derived from the DNA. The V call is TRDV2, the J call TRDJ3; 9 positions match TRDD3. The CDR3 contains 19 residues. CDR1 GEAIGNYY and CDR2 EKD come from the germline V gene. CDR3 amino acids: CAFDTLVGDSPWYTRQMFF. The CDR3 DNA follows: TGTGCCTTTGACACCCTAGTGGGGGATAGTCCCTGGTACACCCGACAGATGTTTTTC.

This clone came up a few times. A read error likely explains this, since a far larger clone differs by one base. Different DNA sequences within this sample yield the same CDR3. The rearrangement uses TRDV3 and TRDJ1, with no clear D. No J gene was available from TCRdb, and it was assigned here by a germline match of the DNA. CDR3 size: 17 residues. V lost 4 bases, J lost 5 bases, and 29 bases lay in between. CDR1 is TVYSNPD and CDR2 is GDNSRS in the germline V gene (reference sequence). The chain's CDR3 is CASTWSPYRRETDKLIF. As DNA, the CDR3 is TGTGCCTCTACCTGGTCCCCGTATCGTAGGGAGACAGATAAACTCATCTTT. The full variable domain, its missing parts supplied by reference TRDV3 and TRDJ1, is CDKVTQSSPDQTVASGSEVVLLCTYDTVYSNPDLFWYRIRPDYSFQFVFYGDNSRSEGADFTQGRFSVKHILTQKAFHLVISPVRTEDSATYYCASTWSPYRRETDKLIFGKGTRVTVEP.

Comments on this clone: TCRdb lists the protein of a much larger clone for this DNA, which differs at residue 14, so this is likely a read error; the protein given here is translated from the DNA itself. This sequence joins TRDV1 and TRDJ1; 12 bases are shared with TRDD3. As TCRdb names no J gene, one was assigned here on the basis of a DNA match to germline. After removal of 4 bases from V and 3 bases from J, the junction contained 15 bases not matched to a gene. The CDR3 covers 19 residues. Germline V gene sequence: CDR1 TSWWSYY, CDR2 QGS. The DNA for the CDR3 is TGTGCTCTTGGGGTTCCTAAGTACTGGGGGATACTCTACGCCGATAAACTCATCTTT. Translation gives CALGVPKYWGILYADKLIF.

This clone was observed a few times. J is TRDJ1 and V is TRDV1; D is uncertain. CDR1 is TSWWSYY and CDR2 is QGS in the germline V gene. The CDR3 sequence is 16 residues long. V was cut by 5 bases and J by 0 bases, with 16 bases left in between. The CDR3: CALGHAFLSNTDKLIF. Here the CDR3 DNA reads TGTGCTCTTGGGCACGCCTTTCTTTCCAACACCGATAAACTCATCTTT.